Each of the 10 T cell receptor beta chains below was sequenced from the same sample in a study of blood T cell repertoires in COVID-19. Profiled with immunoSEQ multiplex PCR; TCRdb holds only in-frame clones, not every one. The repertoire holds just over 250,000 clones, with approximately 92% as singletons. The sequenced sample consisted of peripheral blood. The origin of the receptors is a person aged 18 to 30 with COVID-19, enrolled during active disease.

The chain combines TRBV25-1 with TRBJ1-3, with D perhaps TRBD1 (6 bases). V dropped 2 bases and J dropped 1 base, with 18 bases sitting between them. The germline gives CDR1 MGHDK, CDR2 SYGVNS. The CDR3 extends over 18 amino acids. CDR3 in amino acids: CASSERGGREISGNTIYF. As DNA, the CDR3 is TGTGCCAGCAGTGAAAGGGGGGGCAGGGAGATATCTGGAAACACCATATATTTT.

The CDR3 reads CASIPGGTDTQYF. In DNA form, the CDR3 reads TGTGCCAGCATCCCAGGGGGCACAGATACGCAGTATTTT. The rearrangement joins TRBV2 to TRBJ2-3, with D possibly being TRBD1 (6 bases). CDR3 size: 13 residues. The V end lost 7 bases, the J end lost 1 base, and 9 bases lay between the germline ends. Germline CDR1 SNHLY, CDR2 FYNNEI.

This sequence joins TRBV5-1 and TRBJ2-7; D perhaps matches TRBD2 (5 bases). This CDR3 is built from 13 residues. Looked up from germline, CDR1 is SGHRS and CDR2 is YFSETQ. Trimming took 0 bases from V and 3 from J, leaving 7 bases between them. CDR3 nucleotide sequence: TGCGCCAGCAGCTTGGCCACTAGCTACGAGCAGTACTTC. Translation gives CASSLATSYEQYF.

This chain connects TRBV28 to TRBJ2-3; 7 nucleotides match TRBD1. The ends lost 9 bases at V and 4 bases at J; junction bases unmatched: 4. The CDR3 has 12 amino acids. Per germline, CDR1 MDHEN and CDR2 SYDVKM. CDR3 region: CARHQGADTQYF. CDR3 nucleotide sequence: TGTGCCAGACATCAGGGGGCAGATACGCAGTATTTT.

CDR3 loop: CASSLSGLGYEQYF. CDR3 coding DNA: TGTGCCAGCAGTTTGTCGGGGTTGGGGTACGAGCAGTACTTC. The V and J genes are TRBV28 and TRBJ2-7; tentative D call: TRBD2 (5 bases). The CDR3 is made up of 14 amino acids. Between the trimmed V and J ends, which lost 3 bases and 4 bases, there was a span of 13 bases. CDR1 and CDR2 from the germline V gene are MDHEN and SYDVKM.

This rearrangement joins TRBV7-2 to TRBJ2-1, with TRBD1 as a possible D gene (5 bases). The CDR3 runs 16 residues. V lost 4 bases and J lost 7, with 20 bases in between. Germline V gene sequence: CDR1 SGHTA, CDR2 FQGNSA. CDR3 in DNA: TGTGCCAGCAGCTCCGACTGGGGCCCCCTTACAAATGAGCAGTTCTTC. Its protein is CASSSDWGPLTNEQFF.

The gene calls are TRBV19 and TRBJ1-1; a weak D match, TRBD1 (5 bases). Germline CDR1 LNHDA, CDR2 SQIVND (reference sequence). Trimming left V 5 bases short and J 1 base short, with 8 bases between. The CDR3 totals 13 residues. The DNA for the CDR3 is TGTGCCAGTAGTCTCGGGGGGAACACTGAAGCTTTCTTT. This codes for CASSLGGNTEAFF.

V usage is TRBV29-1 and J usage is TRBJ1-1, with D perhaps TRBD1 (6 bases). This CDR3 comprises 14 residues. Germline lookup yields CDR1 SQVTM and CDR2 ANQGSEA. V was clipped by 7 bases and J by 1 base, with 16 bases between them. As DNA, the CDR3 is TGCAGCGCCAAGCCCGGGGGGCCGAACACTGAAGCTTTCTTT. It is translated as CSAKPGGPNTEAFF.

V gene TRBV5-1 combines with J gene TRBJ1-5, with 7 bases fitting TRBD1. CDR1 and CDR2 (germline): SGHRS, YFSETQ. The CDR3 consists of 13 residues. The ends lost 4 bases at V and 5 bases at J; junction bases unmatched: 3. CDR3 amino acids: CASSSDRDQPQHF. The CDR3 nucleotides read TGCGCCAGCAGCAGCGACAGGGATCAGCCCCAGCATTTT. Using reference TRBV5-1 and TRBJ1-5 for the parts outside the CDR3, the full variable domain is KAGVTQTPRYLIKTRGQQVTLSCSPISGHRSVSWYQQTPGQGLQFLFEYFSETQRNKGNFPGRFSGRQFSNSRSEMNVSTLELGDSALYLCASSSDRDQPQHFGDGTRLSIL.

The chain uses TRBV15 and TRBJ2-3; D not resolved. Germline V gene sequence: CDR1 LNHNV, CDR2 YYDKDF (reference sequence). The CDR3 has 14 amino acids. Trimming left V 6 bases short and J 0 bases short, with 10 bases between. CDR3 protein: CATRLARSTDTQYF. CDR3 nucleotide sequence: TGTGCCACCAGATTAGCCAGAAGCACAGATACGCAGTATTTT.